This T cell receptor beta chain was captured in a study of T cells in tumors after PD-1 blockade. The overall study: Either cemiplimab 350 mg every 2 weeks or pembrolizumab 200 mg every 3 weeks was given. During anti-PD-1 treatment, some patients continued daily vismodegib 150 mg.

Genomic DNA template from tumor biopsies or peripheral blood, roughly 616 ng to 6,500 ng input. The study's findings and limits: Some novel exhausted tumor clones appeared in pre-treatment blood, suggesting peripheral recruitment.

Produced via immunoSEQ multiplex PCR; TCRdb's table is partial and in-frame only. This table holds 54,000 or so clones, roughly 75% found once. On this clone itself: Its cognate antigen is unknown.

The clonotype was recovered from a human donor with basal cell carcinoma. Sequenced material: PBMCs, taken before anti-PD-1 treatment.

In DNA, the CDR3 is TGTGCCACCAGTGACCGGACTAGCGGGGATACCGGGGAGCTGTTTTTT. The encoded protein is CATSDRTSGDTGELFF. The chain joins TRBV24-1 to TRBJ2-2; 12 nucleotides match TRBD2. V lost 4 bases, J lost 5 bases, and 4 bases stayed unmatched. Looked up from germline, CDR1 is KGHDR and CDR2 is SFDVKD. The CDR3 consists of 16 residues.